The following is a T cell receptor beta chain sequence with its context. The target antigen is unknown. This sample is part of a study of T cells after yellow fever vaccination. Study observations and caveats: Only a minor proportion of clonotypes was detected across both CD4 and CD8 compartments.

MiXCR was run by TCRdb on the 5' RACE reads, yielding one entry per CDR3 protein. The repertoire consists of fewer than 650,000 distinct CDR3 sequences, with 21% occurring once and the leading ten covering about 15%. The sequence was obtained from a man between 18 and 29 years old who received the YFV17D yellow fever vaccine. The specimen was PBMCs, collected roughly 20 days after the first yellow fever vaccination.

The CDR3 DNA reads TGCGCCAGCAGCCCCAGGGGGATATCCTACAATGAGCAGTTCTTC. Its protein is CASSPRGISYNEQFF. The chain has TRBV5-1 and TRBJ2-1; TRBD1 agrees at 7 bases. V lost 4 bases, J lost 1 base, and 5 bases stayed unmatched. The CDR3 sequence is 15 residues long. CDR1 and CDR2 from the germline V gene are SGHRS and YFSETQ.